This record covers a single T cell receptor beta chain. No antigen is known for it. The data were obtained in a study of monozygotic twins with inflammatory bowel disease. This CDR3 is 13 amino acids long. Findings and caveats of the study: T cell subtypes that differed could not be told apart.

TCRdb re-called the 5' RACE reads and shows each CDR3 protein once, DNA omitted. The repertoire table contains some 200,000 distinct CDR3 sequences. Specimen: blood. This sequence originates from a human donor with ulcerative colitis or Crohn's disease, or a healthy co-twin of an affected twin (not recorded which). The chain has TRBV12-3 or TRBV12-4 and TRBJ1-1; TCRdb outputs TRBD1, but without DNA this stays unchecked. CDR3: CASSTRASPGAFF.